Presented here are 14 T cell receptor beta chains from one specimen sequenced in a study of blood T cell repertoires in COVID-19. Measured with immunoSEQ multiplex PCR; TCRdb has only the in-frame clones, and not every one. The data hold 90,000 to 120,000 clones, with approximately 83% observed a single time. The sample consisted of PBMCs or T cells enriched from blood (not recorded which). The receptors originated from a woman aged 50 to 60 who had recovered from COVID-19.

This rearrangement joins TRBV28 to TRBJ2-4; TRBD2 matches 7 bases. The CDR3 runs 19 residues. V gave up 2 bases and J gave up 0 bases; unmatched junction bases: 13. Looked up from germline, CDR1 is MDHEN and CDR2 is SYDVKM. CDR3 residues: CASSLIWDFGRVAKNIQYF. The CDR3 bases are TGTGCCAGCAGTTTAATATGGGACTTTGGGAGGGTAGCCAAAAACATTCAGTACTTC.

The chain links TRBV5-1 to TRBJ2-1, with TRBD2 identical over 8 bases. Germline values: CDR1 SGHRS, CDR2 YFSETQ. J lost 0 bases, V lost 4 bases, and 6 bases had no gene match. The CDR3 runs 16 residues. The CDR3 region is CASSLRLASSYNEQFF. The CDR3 DNA reads TGCGCCAGCAGCCTCCGACTAGCGAGCTCCTACAATGAGCAGTTCTTC.

CDR3 amino acids: CAIRKTSGTYEQYF. The CDR3 DNA sequence: TGTGCCATCAGGAAGACTAGCGGGACTTACGAGCAGTACTTC. The chain is built from TRBV10-3 and TRBJ2-7; 11 bases map to TRBD2. The ends lost 6 bases at V and 4 bases at J; junction bases unmatched: 5. In germline, CDR1 is ENHRY, CDR2 SYGVKD. This CDR3 comprises 14 residues.

The rearrangement links TRBV29-1 to TRBJ2-5, with a weak D call TRBD2 (6 bases). Trimming cost V 5 bases and J 5 bases, with 18 bases left between them. Germline values: CDR1 SQVTM, CDR2 ANQGSEA. This CDR3 contains 14 residues. The CDR3: CSVSGLDMRETQYF. For the CDR3, the DNA is TGCAGCGTTTCGGGACTCGACATGAGGGAGACCCAGTACTTC.

The chain recombines TRBV7-2 with TRBJ1-2, with D maybe TRBD1 (5 bases). From germline, CDR1 is SGHTA and CDR2 FQGNSA. The V and J ends lost 1 base and 8 bases respectively, with 8 bases between them. The CDR3 spans 12 residues. For the CDR3, the DNA is TGTGCCAGCAGCTTAGGGGACTTCGGCTACACCTTC. It is translated as CASSLGDFGYTF.

V usage is TRBV5-1 and J usage is TRBJ2-7; maybe TRBD1 (6 bases). The CDR3 sequence is 15 residues long. Germline V gene data show CDR1 as SGHRS and CDR2 as YFSETQ. The V end lost 0 bases, the J end lost 0 bases, and 10 bases lay between the germline ends. CDR3 DNA: TGCGCCAGCAGCTTGGCGGGACACGACTCCTACGAGCAGTACTTC. It yields the protein CASSLAGHDSYEQYF. Looking up the rest from reference TRBV5-1 and TRBJ2-7 gives the full variable domain: KAGVTQTPRYLIKTRGQQVTLSCSPISGHRSVSWYQQTPGQGLQFLFEYFSETQRNKGNFPGRFSGRQFSNSRSEMNVSTLELGDSALYLCASSLAGHDSYEQYFGPGTRLTVT.

This rearrangement joins TRBV19 to TRBJ2-2, with 8 bases lining up with TRBD1. Germline V lookup: CDR1 LNHDA, CDR2 SQIVND (reference sequence). V dropped 7 bases and J dropped 3; count of bases not matched to a gene: 10. This CDR3 region has 16 residues. CDR3 residues: CASTLLAGGDTGELFF. DNA of the CDR3: TGTGCCAGTACCCTGCTGGCAGGGGGCGACACCGGGGAGCTGTTTTTT. Full variable domain (rest looked up from reference TRBV19 and TRBJ2-2): DGGITQSPKYLFRKEGQNVTLSCEQNLNHDAMYWYRQDPGQGLRLIYYSQIVNDFQKGDIAEGYSVSREKKESFPLTVTSAQKNPTAFYLCASTLLAGGDTGELFFGEGSRLTVL.

This chain uses TRBV19 with TRBJ2-1; tentative D call: TRBD2 (6 bases). The CDR3 is 13 amino acids. The V and J ends lost 8 bases and 4 bases respectively, with 12 bases between them. Germline loops: CDR1 LNHDA, CDR2 SQIVND (reference sequence). CDR3 in DNA: TGTGCCAGTTGGGCGCGGGGTTACAATGAGCAGTTCTTC. It translates to CASWARGYNEQFF.

The V and J genes are TRBV11-2 and TRBJ1-6; TRBD1 is a possible D gene (6 bases). Per germline, CDR1 SGHAT and CDR2 FQNNGV. This CDR3 contains 17 residues. The V and J ends lost 1 base and 9 bases respectively, with 19 bases between them. This chain's CDR3 is CASSLVSQGPRSSPLHF. The CDR3 DNA sequence: TGTGCCAGCAGCTTAGTTTCACAGGGACCTAGGAGTTCACCCCTCCACTTT.

The chain recombines TRBV30 with TRBJ2-1; D is undetermined. Per germline, CDR1 GTSNPN and CDR2 SVGIG (reference sequence). V shed 1 base and J shed 3 bases, with 10 bases lying between them. CDR3 length: 14 residues. CDR3 region: CAWSGLAVYNEQFF. Written as DNA, the CDR3 is TGTGCCTGGAGTGGCTTAGCCGTCTACAATGAGCAGTTCTTC. Together with reference TRBV30 and TRBJ2-1, the CDR3 gives the full variable domain: SQTIHQWPATLVQPVGSPLSLECTVEGTSNPNLYWYRQAAGRGLQLLFYSVGIGQISSEVPQNLSASRPQDRQFILSSKKLLLSDSGFYLCAWSGLAVYNEQFFGPGTRLTVL.

Here the CDR3 reads CSARTGGEAFF. The CDR3 DNA sequence: TGCAGTGCTCGAACCGGTGGTGAAGCTTTCTTT. This rearrangement joins TRBV20-1 to TRBJ1-1, with D unresolved. The germline CDR1 and CDR2 sequences are DFQATT and SNEGSKA (reference sequence). The CDR3 sequence is 11 residues long. V lost 5 bases to trimming and J lost 7 bases, with 11 bases between them.

V and J are TRBV5-1 and TRBJ2-3, with 11 bases identical to TRBD2. The CDR3 is made up of 19 amino acids. Trimming at V came to 4 bases and at J to 1 base, leaving 14 bases not matched to a gene. Germline values: CDR1 SGHRS, CDR2 YFSETQ. The CDR3 here is CASSLPGLAVGRGTDTQYF. The DNA for the CDR3 is TGCGCCAGCAGCCTACCGGGACTAGCGGTCGGAAGGGGCACAGATACGCAGTATTTT.

This chain connects TRBV18 to TRBJ2-1; 11 bases match TRBD2. CDR3 size: 17 residues. Germline-derived CDR1 and CDR2 are KGHSH and LQKENI. V gave up 1 base and J gave up 4 bases; unmatched junction bases: 6. The CDR3 sequence is CASSPLTSGDDYNEQFF. The CDR3 region has the DNA TGTGCCAGCTCACCACTGACTAGCGGGGACGATTACAATGAGCAGTTCTTC.

This clone was found a few times. V gene TRBV14 combines with J gene TRBJ2-7, with D perhaps TRBD1 (6 bases). Trimming pared 0 bases from V and 3 bases from J, leaving 12 bases between. This CDR3 is 15 amino acids long. CDR1 and CDR2 from the germline V gene are SGHDN and FVKESK. CDR3 nucleotide sequence: TGTGCCAGCAGCCAAGAATTAGGGGGAAGCTACGAGCAGTACTTC. This sequence encodes CASSQELGGSYEQYF.